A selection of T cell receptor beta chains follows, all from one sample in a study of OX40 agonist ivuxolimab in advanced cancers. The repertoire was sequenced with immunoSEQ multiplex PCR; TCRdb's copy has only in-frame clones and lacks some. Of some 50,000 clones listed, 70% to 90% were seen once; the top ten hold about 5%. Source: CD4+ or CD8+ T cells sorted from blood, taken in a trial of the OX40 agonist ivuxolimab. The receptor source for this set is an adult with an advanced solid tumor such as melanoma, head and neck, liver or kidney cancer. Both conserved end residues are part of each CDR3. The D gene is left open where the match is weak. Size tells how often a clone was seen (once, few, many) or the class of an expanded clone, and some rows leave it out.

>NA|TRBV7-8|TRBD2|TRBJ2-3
CASSRRDRGVAGGTDTQYF
TGTGCCAGCAGCCGACGTGATCGGGGGGTAGCGGGAGGGACAGATACGCAGTATTTT
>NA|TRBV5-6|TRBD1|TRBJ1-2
CASSLWTGGFGYGYTF
TGTGCCAGCAGCTTGTGGACAGGGGGGTTTGGCTATGGCTACACCTTC
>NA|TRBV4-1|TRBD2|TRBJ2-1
CASSQDEGGPSYNEQFF
TGCGCCAGCAGCCAAGATGAGGGAGGGCCCTCCTACAATGAGCAGTTCTTC
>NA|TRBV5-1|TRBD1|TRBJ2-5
CASSSGQGNGETQYF
TGCGCCAGCAGCTCGGGACAGGGAAACGGAGAGACCCAGTACTTC
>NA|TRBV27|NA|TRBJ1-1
CASSPILTGNTEAFF
TGTGCCAGCAGCCCTATCCTCACGGGCAACACTGAAGCTTTCTTT
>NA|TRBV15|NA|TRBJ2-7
CATRRTASYEQYF
TGTGCCACCAGACGGACAGCTTCCTACGAGCAGTACTTC
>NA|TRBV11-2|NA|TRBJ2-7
CASSLSGAGEQYF
TGTGCCAGCAGCTTAAGTGGCGCGGGGGAGCAGTACTTC
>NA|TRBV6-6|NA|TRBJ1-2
CASSHIPWGGYTF
TGTGCCAGCAGTCACATACCTTGGGGTGGCTACACCTTC
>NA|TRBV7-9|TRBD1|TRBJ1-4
CASSTRDRVEKLFF
TGTGCCAGCAGCACCCGGGACAGGGTTGAAAAACTGTTTTTT
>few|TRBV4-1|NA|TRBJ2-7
CASSQVGRGYEQYF
TGCGCCAGCAGCCAAGTCGGCAGGGGTTACGAGCAGTACTTC
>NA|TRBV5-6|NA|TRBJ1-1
CASSRRTERFLGAEAFF
TGTGCCAGCAGCCGACGGACAGAACGATTCTTGGGCGCTGAAGCTTTCTTT
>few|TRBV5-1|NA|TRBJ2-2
CASSPGPPERELFF
TGCGCCAGCAGCCCGGGACCCCCGGAGAGGGAGCTGTTTTTT
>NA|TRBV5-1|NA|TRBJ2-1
CASSLFGENLWDEQFF
TGCGCCAGCAGCTTGTTTGGGGAGAATTTGTGGGATGAGCAGTTCTTC
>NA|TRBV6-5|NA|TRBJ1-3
CASSYGNTIYF
TGTGCCAGCAGTTACGGAAACACCATATATTTT
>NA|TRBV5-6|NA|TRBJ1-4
CASSYRKVDEKLFF
TGTGCCAGCAGTTATAGGAAGGTCGATGAAAAACTGTTTTTT
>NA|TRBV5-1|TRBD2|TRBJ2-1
CASSLLAGISYNEQFF
TGCGCCAGCAGCTTATTAGCGGGGATCTCCTACAATGAGCAGTTCTTC
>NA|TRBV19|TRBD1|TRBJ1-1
CASSTTGTVEAFF
TGTGCCAGTAGTACGACCGGGACAGTTGAAGCTTTCTTT
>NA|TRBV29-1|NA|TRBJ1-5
CSVRGLGNQPQHF
TGCAGCGTCAGGGGTCTGGGCAATCAGCCCCAGCATTTT
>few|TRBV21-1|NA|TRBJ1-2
CASTSCGDSDYGYTF
TGTGCCAGCACCTCATGCGGGGACAGCGACTATGGCTACACCTTC
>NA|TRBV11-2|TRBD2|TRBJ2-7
CASSRAGSSYEQYF
TGTGCCAGCAGCCGAGCGGGGAGTTCCTACGAGCAGTACTTC
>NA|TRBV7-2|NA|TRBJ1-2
CASSFDSNYGYTF
TGTGCCAGCAGCTTCGACAGTAACTATGGCTACACCTTC
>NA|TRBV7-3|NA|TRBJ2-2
CASSQIFAKGGTGELFF
TGTGCCAGCAGCCAAATATTTGCGAAGGGCGGTACCGGGGAGCTGTTTTTT
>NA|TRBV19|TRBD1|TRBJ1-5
CASSINRGRGQPQHF
TGTGCCAGTAGTATCAACAGGGGGCGAGGGCAGCCCCAGCATTTT
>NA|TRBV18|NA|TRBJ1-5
CASSPSNQPQHF
TGTGCCAGCTCACCGAGTAATCAGCCCCAGCATTTT
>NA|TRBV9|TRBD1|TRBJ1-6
CASSVAGQGSPLHF
TGTGCCAGCAGCGTAGCGGGACAGGGGTCACCCCTCCACTTT
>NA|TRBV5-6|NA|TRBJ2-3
CASSLLRRSSTDTQYF
TGTGCCAGCAGCTTGTTGCGGCGGAGTAGCACAGATACGCAGTATTTT
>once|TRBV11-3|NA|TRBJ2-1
CASSSHRAKYNEQFF
TGTGCCAGCAGCTCCCACAGGGCCAAATACAATGAGCAGTTCTTC
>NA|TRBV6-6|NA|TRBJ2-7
CASSYSRANYEQYF
TGTGCCAGCAGTTACTCGCGCGCCAACTACGAGCAGTACTTC
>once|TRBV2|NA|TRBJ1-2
CASRRVGGYTF
TGTGCCAGCCGCAGGGTGGGTGGCTACACCTTC
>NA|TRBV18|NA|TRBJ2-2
CASFPSSTDTGELFF
TGTGCCAGCTTCCCGTCTAGCACAGACACCGGGGAGCTGTTTTTT
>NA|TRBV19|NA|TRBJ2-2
CASSIPDSFFNTGELFF
TGTGCCAGTAGTATACCCGACTCATTTTTCAACACCGGGGAGCTGTTTTTT
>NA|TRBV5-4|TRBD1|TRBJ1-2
CASSKDRGLAGGYTF
TGTGCCAGCAGCAAAGACAGGGGGCTTGCTGGGGGCTACACCTTC